This section outlines one T cell receptor (beta chain) sequence together with its context. Its matching antigen is unknown. This entry is derived from a study of cytomegalovirus exposure and HLA in healthy donors. The primer mix had 60 Vbeta and 13 Jbeta primers. Some clones are missing from TCRdb's copy, which holds only in-frame ones; the method was immunoSEQ multiplex PCR. The data show more than 95,000 clones, roughly 18% seen once. This CDR3 contains 12 residues. The germline V and J ends were trimmed by 8 bases and 1 base, with 6 bases remaining between them. Germline-derived CDR1 and CDR2 are MNHEY and SVGAGI. Study outcomes and limitations: Both high specificity and high sensitivity reportedly marked the classifier's diagnosis of cytomegalovirus status.

The J gene is TRBJ1-5, the V gene TRBV6-5; perhaps TRBD1 as D (6 bases). The TCR comes from a female donor in good health and CMV-seropositive. The source material was PBMCs. The CDR3 coding sequence is TGTGCCAGCGGACAGAGCAATCAGCCCCAGCATTTT. Protein product: CASGQSNQPQHF.